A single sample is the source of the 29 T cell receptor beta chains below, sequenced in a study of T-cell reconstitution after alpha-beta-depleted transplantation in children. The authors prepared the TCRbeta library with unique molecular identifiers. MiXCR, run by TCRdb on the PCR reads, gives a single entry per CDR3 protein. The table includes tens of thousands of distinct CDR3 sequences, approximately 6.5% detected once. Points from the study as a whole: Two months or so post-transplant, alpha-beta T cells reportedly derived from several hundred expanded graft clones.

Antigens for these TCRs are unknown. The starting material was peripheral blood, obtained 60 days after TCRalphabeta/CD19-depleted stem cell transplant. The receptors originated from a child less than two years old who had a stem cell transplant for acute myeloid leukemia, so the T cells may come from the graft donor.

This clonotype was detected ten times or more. CDR3 protein: CASSVGGGSSETQYF. The CDR3, as DNA: TGTGCCAGCAGCGTAGGCGGCGGGAGCTCAGAGACCCAGTACTTC. This chain links TRBV9 with TRBJ2-5, with 7 bases that match TRBD2. This CDR3 is built from 15 residues. Per the germline V gene, CDR1 is SGDLS and CDR2 is YYNGEE. V lost 0 bases, J lost 4 bases, and 6 bases stayed unmatched.

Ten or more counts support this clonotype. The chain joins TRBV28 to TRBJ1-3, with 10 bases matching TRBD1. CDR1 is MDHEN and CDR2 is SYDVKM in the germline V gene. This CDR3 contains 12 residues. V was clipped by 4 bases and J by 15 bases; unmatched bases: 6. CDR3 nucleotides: TGTGCCAGCAGTTCTGGGACAGGGGTAGGATATTTT. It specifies CASSSGTGVGYF.

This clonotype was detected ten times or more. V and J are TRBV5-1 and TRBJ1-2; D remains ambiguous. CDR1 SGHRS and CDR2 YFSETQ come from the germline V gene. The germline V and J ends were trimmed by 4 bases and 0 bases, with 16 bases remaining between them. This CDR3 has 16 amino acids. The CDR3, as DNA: TGCGCCAGCAGCCCGCAGGAGGCGGTAGCTAACTATGGCTACACCTTC. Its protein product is CASSPQEAVANYGYTF.

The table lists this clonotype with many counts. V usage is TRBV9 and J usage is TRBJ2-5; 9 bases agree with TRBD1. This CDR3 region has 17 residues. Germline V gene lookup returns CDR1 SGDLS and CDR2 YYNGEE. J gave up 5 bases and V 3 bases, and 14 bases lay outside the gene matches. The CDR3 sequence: CASSAAGTGKRDETQYF. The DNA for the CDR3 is TGTGCCAGCAGCGCCGCCGGGACAGGGAAGAGAGACGAGACCCAGTACTTC.

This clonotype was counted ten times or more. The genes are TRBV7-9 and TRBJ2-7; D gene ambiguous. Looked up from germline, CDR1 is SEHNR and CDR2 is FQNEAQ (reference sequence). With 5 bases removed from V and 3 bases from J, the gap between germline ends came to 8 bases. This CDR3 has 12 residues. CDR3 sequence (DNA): TGTGCCAGCAGCCCAGAAAACTACGAGCAGTACTTC. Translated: CASSPENYEQYF.

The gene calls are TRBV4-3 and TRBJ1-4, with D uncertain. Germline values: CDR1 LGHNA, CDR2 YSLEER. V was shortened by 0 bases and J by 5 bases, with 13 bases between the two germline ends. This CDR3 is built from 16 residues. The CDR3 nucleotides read TGCGCCAGCAGCCAAGAAGCAGGTTGGTCGAATGAAAAACTGTTTTTT. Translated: CASSQEAGWSNEKLFF.

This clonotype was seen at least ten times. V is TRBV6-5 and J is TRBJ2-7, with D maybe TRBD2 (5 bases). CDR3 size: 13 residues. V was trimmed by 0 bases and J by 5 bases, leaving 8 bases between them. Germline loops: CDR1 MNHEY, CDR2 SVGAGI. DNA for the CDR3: TGTGCCAGCAGTTACTCCTGGAGGAACGAGCAGTACTTC. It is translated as CASSYSWRNEQYF.

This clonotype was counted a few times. CDR3 sequence: CASSQTGGGTKNIQYF. CDR3 sequence (DNA): TGTGCCAGCAGCCAGACCGGGGGGGGAACCAAAAACATTCAGTACTTC. The rearrangement links TRBV5-6 to TRBJ2-4, with 8 bases fitting TRBD2. The CDR3 has 16 amino acids. The V segment lost 4 bases and the J segment 2 bases; nucleotides outside the gene matches: 8. Germline V lookup: CDR1 SGHDT, CDR2 YYEEEE.

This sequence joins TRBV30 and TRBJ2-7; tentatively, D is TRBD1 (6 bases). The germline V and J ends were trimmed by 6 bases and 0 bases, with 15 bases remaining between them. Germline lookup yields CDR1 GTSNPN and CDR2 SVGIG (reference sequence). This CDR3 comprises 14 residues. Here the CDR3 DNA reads TGTGCCTGCCAATGGGGACAAGTCTCCTACGAGCAGTACTTC. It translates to CACQWGQVSYEQYF.

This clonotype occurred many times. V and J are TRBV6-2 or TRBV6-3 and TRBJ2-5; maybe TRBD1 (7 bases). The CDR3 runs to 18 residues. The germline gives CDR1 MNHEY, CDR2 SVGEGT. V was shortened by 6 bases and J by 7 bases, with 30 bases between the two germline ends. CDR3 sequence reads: CASRPGTAKAGASWTQYF. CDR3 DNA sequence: TGTGCCAGCAGACCCGGGACAGCTAAAGCGGGTGCCAGTTGGACCCAGTACTTC.

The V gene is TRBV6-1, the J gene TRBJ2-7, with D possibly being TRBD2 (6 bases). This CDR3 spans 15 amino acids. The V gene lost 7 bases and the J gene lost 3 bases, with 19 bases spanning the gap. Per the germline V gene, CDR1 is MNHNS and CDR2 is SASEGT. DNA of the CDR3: TGTGCCAGCACCAGCTCCGGGAGCCCCCACTACGAGCAGTACTTC. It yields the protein CASTSSGSPHYEQYF.

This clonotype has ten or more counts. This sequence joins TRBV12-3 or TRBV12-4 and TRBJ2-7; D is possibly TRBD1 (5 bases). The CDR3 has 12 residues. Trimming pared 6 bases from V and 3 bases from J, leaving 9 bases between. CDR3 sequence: CASSSDSYEQYF. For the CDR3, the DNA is TGTGCCAGCAGCTCTGACAGCTACGAGCAGTACTTC.

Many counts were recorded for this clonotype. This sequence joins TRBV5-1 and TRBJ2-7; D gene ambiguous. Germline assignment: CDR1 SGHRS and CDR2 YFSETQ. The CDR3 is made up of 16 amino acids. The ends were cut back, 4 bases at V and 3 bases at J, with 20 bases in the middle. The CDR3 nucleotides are TGCGCCAGCAGCGCCGGGTTCCGGTCCCCTTTCTACGAGCAGTACTTC. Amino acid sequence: CASSAGFRSPFYEQYF.

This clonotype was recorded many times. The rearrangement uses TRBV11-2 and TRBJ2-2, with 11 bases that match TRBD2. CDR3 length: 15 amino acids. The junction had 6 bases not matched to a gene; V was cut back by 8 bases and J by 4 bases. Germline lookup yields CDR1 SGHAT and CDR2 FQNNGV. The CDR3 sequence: CASGSGRAVTGELFF. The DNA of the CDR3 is TGTGCCAGCGGTAGCGGGAGGGCCGTCACCGGGGAGCTGTTTTTT.

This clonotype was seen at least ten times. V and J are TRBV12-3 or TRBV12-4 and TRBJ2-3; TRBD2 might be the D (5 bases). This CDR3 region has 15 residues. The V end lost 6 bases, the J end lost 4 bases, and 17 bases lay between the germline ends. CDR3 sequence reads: CASSPWRSGADTQYF. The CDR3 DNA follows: TGTGCCAGCAGCCCATGGAGGTCCGGTGCAGATACGCAGTATTTT.

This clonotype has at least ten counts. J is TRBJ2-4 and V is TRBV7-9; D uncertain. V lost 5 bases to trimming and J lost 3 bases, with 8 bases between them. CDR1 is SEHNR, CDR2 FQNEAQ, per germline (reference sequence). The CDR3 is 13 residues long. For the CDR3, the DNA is TGTGCCAGCAGCCGAGCCAGCAAAAACATTCAGTACTTC. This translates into CASSRASKNIQYF. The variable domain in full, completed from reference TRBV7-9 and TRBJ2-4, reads DTGVSQNPRHKITKRGQNVTFRCDPISEHNRLYWYRQTLGQGPEFLTYFQNEAQLEKSRLLSDRFSAERPKGSFSTLEIQRTEQGDSAMYLCASSRASKNIQYFGAGTRLSVL.

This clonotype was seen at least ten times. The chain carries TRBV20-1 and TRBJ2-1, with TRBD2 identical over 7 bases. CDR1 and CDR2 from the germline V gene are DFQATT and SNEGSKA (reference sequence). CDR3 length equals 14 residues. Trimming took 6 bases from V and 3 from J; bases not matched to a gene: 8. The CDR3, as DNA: TGCAGTGCGGTTCGGACTAGTCTCTACAATGAGCAGTTCTTC. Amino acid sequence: CSAVRTSLYNEQFF.

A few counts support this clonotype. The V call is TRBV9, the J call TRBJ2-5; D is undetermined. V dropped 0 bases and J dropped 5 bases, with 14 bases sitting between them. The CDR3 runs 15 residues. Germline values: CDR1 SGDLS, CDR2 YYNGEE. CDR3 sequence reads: CASSVGASVDETQYF. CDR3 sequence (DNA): TGTGCCAGCAGCGTAGGGGCGAGCGTTGATGAGACCCAGTACTTC. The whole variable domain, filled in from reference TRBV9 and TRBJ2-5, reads DSGVTQTPKHLITATGQRVTLRCSPRSGDLSVYWYQQSLDQGLQFLIQYYNGEERAKGNILERFSAQQFPDLHSELNLSSLELGDSALYFCASSVGASVDETQYFGPGTRLLVL.

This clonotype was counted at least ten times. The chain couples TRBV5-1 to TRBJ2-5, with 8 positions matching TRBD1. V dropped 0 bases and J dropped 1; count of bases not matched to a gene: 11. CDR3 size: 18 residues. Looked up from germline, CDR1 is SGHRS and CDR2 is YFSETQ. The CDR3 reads CASSLGLSRQGSQETQYF. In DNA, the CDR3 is TGCGCCAGCAGCTTGGGACTCTCTCGACAGGGGAGCCAAGAGACCCAGTACTTC.

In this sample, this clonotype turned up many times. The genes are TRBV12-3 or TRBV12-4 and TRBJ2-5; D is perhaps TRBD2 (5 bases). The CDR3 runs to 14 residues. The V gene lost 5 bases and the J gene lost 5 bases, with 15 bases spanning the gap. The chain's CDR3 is CASSLPGGLETQYF. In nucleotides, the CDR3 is TGTGCCAGCAGTCTACCTGGCGGGTTGGAGACCCAGTACTTC.

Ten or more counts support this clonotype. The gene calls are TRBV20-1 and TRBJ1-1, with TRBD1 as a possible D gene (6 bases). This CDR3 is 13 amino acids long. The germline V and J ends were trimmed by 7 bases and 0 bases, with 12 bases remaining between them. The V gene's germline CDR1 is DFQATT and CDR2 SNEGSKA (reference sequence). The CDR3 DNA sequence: TGCAGTGTTCGGACAGCGCTGAACACTGAAGCTTTCTTT. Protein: CSVRTALNTEAFF.

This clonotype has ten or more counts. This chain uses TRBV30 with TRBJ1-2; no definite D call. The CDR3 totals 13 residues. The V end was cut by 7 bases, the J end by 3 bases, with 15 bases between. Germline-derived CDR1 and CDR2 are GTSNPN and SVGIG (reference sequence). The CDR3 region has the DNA TGTGCCTCACTGTCCGGGAAGCACTATGGCTACACCTTC. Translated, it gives CASLSGKHYGYTF. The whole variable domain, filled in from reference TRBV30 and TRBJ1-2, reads SQTIHQWPATLVQPVGSPLSLECTVEGTSNPNLYWYRQAAGRGLQLLFYSVGIGQISSEVPQNLSASRPQDRQFILSSKKLLLSDSGFYLCASLSGKHYGYTFGSGTRLTVV.

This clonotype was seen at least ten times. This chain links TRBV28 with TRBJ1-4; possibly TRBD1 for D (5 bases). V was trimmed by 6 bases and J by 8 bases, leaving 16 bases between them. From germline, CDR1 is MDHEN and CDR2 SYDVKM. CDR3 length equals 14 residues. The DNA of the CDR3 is TGTGCCAGCAGGCACCGAGGACATCGGGAAAAACTGTTTTTT. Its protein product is CASRHRGHREKLFF.

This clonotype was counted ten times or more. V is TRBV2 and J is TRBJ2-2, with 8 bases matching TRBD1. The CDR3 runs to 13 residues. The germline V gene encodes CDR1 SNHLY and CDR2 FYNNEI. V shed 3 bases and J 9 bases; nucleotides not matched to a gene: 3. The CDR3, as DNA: TGTGCCAGCAGTGATGGACAGGGCTGGGAGCTGTTTTTT. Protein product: CASSDGQGWELFF.

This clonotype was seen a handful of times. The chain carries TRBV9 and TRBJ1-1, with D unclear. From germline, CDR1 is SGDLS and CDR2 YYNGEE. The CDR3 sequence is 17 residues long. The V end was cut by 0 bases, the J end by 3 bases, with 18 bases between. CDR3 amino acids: CASSVAQYPSPDTEAFF. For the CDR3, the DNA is TGTGCCAGCAGCGTAGCCCAGTACCCTTCCCCGGACACTGAAGCTTTCTTT. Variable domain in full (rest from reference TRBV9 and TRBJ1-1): DSGVTQTPKHLITATGQRVTLRCSPRSGDLSVYWYQQSLDQGLQFLIQYYNGEERAKGNILERFSAQQFPDLHSELNLSSLELGDSALYFCASSVAQYPSPDTEAFFGQGTRLTVV.

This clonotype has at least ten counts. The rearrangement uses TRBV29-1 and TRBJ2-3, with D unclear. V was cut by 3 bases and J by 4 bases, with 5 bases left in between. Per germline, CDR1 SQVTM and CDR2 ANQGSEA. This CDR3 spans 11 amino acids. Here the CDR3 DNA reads TGCAGCGTTGATCGTGCAGATACGCAGTATTTT. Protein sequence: CSVDRADTQYF.

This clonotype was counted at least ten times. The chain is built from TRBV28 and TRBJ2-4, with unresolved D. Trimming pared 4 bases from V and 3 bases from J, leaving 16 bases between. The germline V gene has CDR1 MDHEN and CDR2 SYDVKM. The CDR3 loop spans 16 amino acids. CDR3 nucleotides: TGTGCCAGCAGTTATGCCGCGAAGGCAGGCAAAAACATTCAGTACTTC. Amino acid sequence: CASSYAAKAGKNIQYF.

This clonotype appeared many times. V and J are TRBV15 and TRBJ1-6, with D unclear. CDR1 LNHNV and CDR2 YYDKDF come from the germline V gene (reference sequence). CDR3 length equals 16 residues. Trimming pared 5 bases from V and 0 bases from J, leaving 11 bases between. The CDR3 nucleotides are TGTGCCACCAGCGGCCTCCGGGACTCCTATAATTCACCCCTCCACTTT. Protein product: CATSGLRDSYNSPLHF. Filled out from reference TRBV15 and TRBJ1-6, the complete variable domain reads DAMVIQNPRYQVTQFGKPVTLSCSQTLNHNVMYWYQQKSSQAPKLLFHYYDKDFNNEADTPDNFQSRRPNTSFCFLDIRSPGLGDTAMYLCATSGLRDSYNSPLHFGNGTRLTVT.

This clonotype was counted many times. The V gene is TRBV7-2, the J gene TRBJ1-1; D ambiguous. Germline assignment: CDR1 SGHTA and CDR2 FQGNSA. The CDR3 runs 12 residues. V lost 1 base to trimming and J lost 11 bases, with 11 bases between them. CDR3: CASSLGFTLAFF. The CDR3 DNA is TGTGCCAGCAGCTTAGGATTTACTCTGGCTTTCTTT.